This T cell receptor beta chain was profiled in a study of cytomegalovirus exposure and HLA in healthy donors (dated by TCRdb to between 2016 and 2019). General notes on the study: According to a later analysis, the 120 or so validation repertoires were produced on the same platform as the approximately 620 repertoires of the first cohort. The study aimed to test whether signatures of past pathogen exposure could be identified by cataloging public T cell receptors. High-throughput TCR immunosequencing, statistical association of individual TCRs with disease status, and machine learning were combined to predict cytomegalovirus infection status. In addition to the first cohort of roughly 700 subjects, a separate validation cohort of 120 different subjects was used. General study outcomes and caveats: In vitro tests confirmed that a few of the cytomegalovirus-associated TCR beta chains recognize cytomegalovirus antigens. In a later analysis, TCRs clustered in the first cohort were found to also tend to co-occur in the 130 or so validation repertoires, with 85% to 95% of cluster scores above 0. The study listed 170 or so TCR beta chains as associated with cytomegalovirus. According to the authors, the approach could potentially be generalized to other disease states and immunological phenotypes. A later analysis lacked HLA typing for the validation cohort, so it scored co-occurrence in that cohort across all 120 or so repertoires. Cytomegalovirus status was reported to be diagnosed by the classifier with high specificity and sensitivity in both the original and validation cohorts. Most TCR sequences were observed very rarely across donors, whereas some public TCRs were present in many individuals.

The germline V end is reduced by 6 bases and the J end by 0 bases; junction bases left unmatched: 3. The CDR3 measures 14 amino acids from cysteine to phenylalanine. Of all the DNA, just the CDR3 is kept, 42 bases in frame from base 1. CDR1 and CDR2 were assigned from the germline V gene (reference sequence) as MNHEY and SMNVEV. The library was prepared using the immunoSEQ multiplex PCR assay. Concerning the study's data processing: A statistical classification framework was developed to diagnose cytomegalovirus status using the catalog of TCR beta chain sequences. TCRdb stores this immuneACCESS table with in-frame sequences only. Part of the clones is absent; in the studies checked, under half of the shortfall reflects unresolved V genes, and no reason is known for the rest. The V and J calls and clone size come from that table; D and trimming were worked out from the DNA. The sample includes fewer than 150,000 clones, with approximately 82% observed a single time. 25% to 30% of the sample is in the top ten clones.

In the case of this clone: Its antigen is unknown. Base qualities were left out, and no much larger clone turns up one base away.

Donors formed part of the validation cohort, which comprised about 120 subjects and was distinct from the first cohort of roughly 600 subjects. The sequencing input was PBMCs. The chain couples TRBV27 to TRBJ1-2; 8 bases in the middle match TRBD1. The TCR was taken from a man aged 25 to 45 in good health and CMV-seropositive. The sequenced DNA is TGTGCCAGCAGCTTCAGGGGGCCTAACTATGGCTACACCTTC. Translated, it gives CASSFRGPNYGYTF.